The 30 T cell receptor beta chains given below trace back to one sample, sequenced in a study of cytomegalovirus exposure and HLA in healthy donors. Amplification used 60 Vbeta primers and 13 Jbeta primers. Profiled with immunoSEQ multiplex PCR; TCRdb holds only in-frame clones, not every one. The table shows about 180,000 clones, with 70% to 75% occurring only once. Source material: PBMCs. Receptor source: a male donor in good health and CMV-seronegative.

This chain joins TRBV28 and TRBJ1-2; 10 bases fit TRBD1. From germline, CDR1 is MDHEN and CDR2 SYDVKM. The CDR3 loop spans 16 amino acids. Losses at the gene ends were 4 bases for V and 7 bases for J; bases not matched to a gene: 12. The CDR3 bases are TGTGCCAGCAGTTCCGTGCAAAGACAGGGGGCTCGTGGCTACACCTTC. Amino acid sequence: CASSSVQRQGARGYTF.

In this sample, this clone turned up once. This chain connects TRBV2 to TRBJ1-2, with 8 bases aligning to TRBD1. Germline trimming cut 5 bases from V and 8 bases from J; bases unmatched to any gene: 10. Germline V lookup: CDR1 SNHLY, CDR2 FYNNEI. The CDR3 has 14 amino acids. The CDR3 DNA sequence: TGTGCCAGCAGTCCCGGGACAGGCCTGGGAGGCTACACCTTC. It translates to CASSPGTGLGGYTF.

The CDR3 reads CASSHVGGVVKSSYNEQFF. The CDR3 DNA reads TGTGCCAGCAGCCACGTCGGGGGTGTGGTCAAGAGCTCCTACAATGAGCAGTTCTTC. The genes are TRBV7-9 and TRBJ2-1, with D possibly being TRBD2 (6 bases). Germline lookup yields CDR1 SEHNR and CDR2 FQNEAQ (reference sequence). The CDR3 covers 19 residues. Trimming shortened V by 5 bases and J by 0 bases, and 23 bases separated the two germline ends.

This chain uses TRBV6-6 with TRBJ2-1, with 8 nucleotides matching TRBD2. CDR3 size: 15 residues. CDR1 is MNHNY, CDR2 SVGAGI, per germline (reference sequence). After removal of 6 bases from V and 7 bases from J, the junction contained 11 bases not matched to a gene. The CDR3 DNA sequence: TGTGCCAGCAGAAAACCGGGGGGGCTATTAAATGAGCAGTTCTTC. It encodes CASRKPGGLLNEQFF.

The chain uses TRBV19 and TRBJ2-1; TRBD2 agrees at 11 bases. Germline loops: CDR1 LNHDA, CDR2 SQIVND (reference sequence). Trimming cost V 3 bases and J 12 bases; bases outside gene matches: 4. The CDR3 length is 13 residues. CDR3 DNA: TGTGCCAGTAGTATTAGCGGGGGGGCCGGGCAGTTCTTC. This sequence encodes CASSISGGAGQFF.

This clone was seen once. J is TRBJ1-5 and V is TRBV7-8; TRBD1 is a possible D gene (5 bases). This CDR3 comprises 15 residues. V shed 4 bases and J shed 2 bases, with 12 bases lying between them. Germline loops: CDR1 SGHVS, CDR2 FQNEAQ. In nucleotides, the CDR3 is TGTGCCAGCAGCTCCGGGACTGGTGGCAATCAGCCCCAGCATTTT. Residues: CASSSGTGGNQPQHF.

This chain uses TRBV6-6 with TRBJ1-1; a weak D match, TRBD1 (6 bases). The CDR3 totals 13 residues. The V end was cut by 6 bases, the J end by 7 bases, with 15 bases between. Per the germline V gene, CDR1 is MNHNY and CDR2 is SVGAGI (reference sequence). CDR3: CASSHSQGYEAFF. The DNA for the CDR3 is TGTGCCAGCAGCCACTCCCAGGGGTATGAAGCTTTCTTT.

This rearrangement joins TRBV7-6 to TRBJ2-7; possibly TRBD2 for D (5 bases). In germline, CDR1 is SGHVS, CDR2 FNYEAQ. The CDR3 totals 14 residues. V was trimmed by 5 bases and J by 7 bases, leaving 18 bases between them. CDR3 amino acids: CASSPTPSPGEQYF. The CDR3 coding sequence is TGTGCCAGCAGCCCCACCCCTTCCCCGGGGGAGCAGTACTTC. The variable domain in full, completed from reference TRBV7-6 and TRBJ2-7, reads GAGVSQSPRYKVTKRGQDVALRCDPISGHVSLYWYRQALGQGPEFLTYFNYEAQQDKSGLPNDRFSAERPEGSISTLTIQRTEQRDSAMYRCASSPTPSPGEQYFGPGTRLTVT.

This chain links TRBV2 with TRBJ1-6, with D tentatively TRBD1 (6 bases). CDR3 length equals 14 residues. CDR1 and CDR2 (germline): SNHLY, FYNNEI. V dropped 7 bases and J dropped 6 bases, with 13 bases sitting between them. CDR3 region: CASNLQGGNSPLHF. DNA of the CDR3: TGTGCCAGCAACCTACAGGGCGGTAATTCACCCCTCCACTTT.

V usage is TRBV7-6 and J usage is TRBJ2-1, with 10 bases matching TRBD2. The CDR3 totals 15 residues. V gave up 2 bases and J gave up 8 bases; unmatched junction bases: 6. Germline V gene data show CDR1 as SGHVS and CDR2 as FNYEAQ. The chain's CDR3 is CASSLKRGGRDEQFF. The DNA of the CDR3 is TGTGCCAGCAGCTTAAAGCGGGGGGGCCGGGATGAGCAGTTCTTC.

The chain links TRBV18 to TRBJ1-1; unclear D gene. The V gene's germline CDR1 is KGHSH and CDR2 LQKENI. The V end was cut by 3 bases, the J end by 1 base, with 9 bases between. The CDR3 loop spans 14 amino acids. The CDR3 reads CASSPASTNTEAFF. The CDR3 region has the DNA TGTGCCAGCTCACCGGCCTCCACGAACACTGAAGCTTTCTTT.

This chain joins TRBV5-1 and TRBJ2-5; D may be TRBD2 (5 bases). The CDR3 covers 14 residues. V lost 4 bases, J lost 5 bases, and 15 bases lay in between. Germline values: CDR1 SGHRS, CDR2 YFSETQ. The DNA for the CDR3 is TGCGCCAGCAGCCGGTTAAGCGGAAGGGAGACCCAGTACTTC. It yields the protein CASSRLSGRETQYF.

The count of this clone is one. V gene TRBV6-1 combines with J gene TRBJ2-7; TRBD2 agrees at 11 bases. The CDR3 is made up of 15 amino acids. V was pared by 7 bases and J by 0 bases, with 5 bases of the junction left unmatched. Germline V CDR1 and CDR2: MNHNS, SASEGT. The CDR3 DNA reads as TGTGCCAGCATCCTACTAGCGGGAGTCTCCTACGAGCAGTACTTC. It yields the protein CASILLAGVSYEQYF.

The chain employs TRBV11-2 and TRBJ2-1; D call uncertain. This CDR3 region has 12 residues. Germline values: CDR1 SGHAT, CDR2 FQNNGV. Trimming took off 5 bases at V and 4 bases at J, with 6 bases between the two ends. CDR3 protein: CASSPQYNEQFF. The DNA for the CDR3 is TGTGCCAGCAGCCCACAATACAATGAGCAGTTCTTC.

The chain recombines TRBV4-3 with TRBJ1-2, with 10 bases lining up with TRBD1. Germline V gene data show CDR1 as LGHNA and CDR2 as YSLEER. The CDR3 is 14 amino acids. After removal of 4 bases from V and 3 bases from J, the junction contained 2 bases not matched to a gene. In DNA form, the CDR3 reads TGCGCCAGCAGCCGGACAGGGGGTGACTATGGCTACACCTTC. Protein: CASSRTGGDYGYTF.

This clone came up a few times. This chain uses TRBV7-9 with TRBJ1-2; 12 bases align to TRBD1. CDR1 SEHNR and CDR2 FQNEAQ come from the germline V gene (reference sequence). The CDR3 runs to 14 residues. The V and J ends lost 3 bases and 9 bases, in that order; junction bases with no gene match: 5. DNA of the CDR3: TGTGCCAGCAGCTTCCAAGGGACAGGGGGCAGCTACACCTTC. Residues: CASSFQGTGGSYTF.

This clone was observed a few times. The chain joins TRBV9 to TRBJ2-7; perhaps TRBD2 as D (6 bases). Trimming shortened V by 0 bases and J by 5 bases, and 12 bases separated the two germline ends. The length of the CDR3 is 14 residues. The germline CDR1 and CDR2 sequences are SGDLS and YYNGEE. CDR3 amino acids: CASSVAGVTDEQYF. The CDR3 coding sequence is TGTGCCAGCAGCGTAGCGGGAGTAACCGACGAGCAGTACTTC. Supplemented by reference TRBV9 and TRBJ2-7, the full variable domain reads DSGVTQTPKHLITATGQRVTLRCSPRSGDLSVYWYQQSLDQGLQFLIQYYNGEERAKGNILERFSAQQFPDLHSELNLSSLELGDSALYFCASSVAGVTDEQYFGPGTRLTVT.

The V and J genes are TRBV10-2 and TRBJ1-1; TRBD1 is a possible D gene (5 bases). The CDR3 runs 12 residues. V lost 2 bases and J 6 bases, leaving 7 bases between the germline ends. Germline lookup yields CDR1 WSHSY and CDR2 SAAADI. The CDR3 protein is CASSEGAAEAFF. The CDR3 region has the DNA TGCGCCAGCAGTGAGGGGGCTGCTGAAGCTTTCTTT.

This clone was observed once. V gene TRBV5-1 combines with J gene TRBJ1-2; 8 positions match TRBD1. Germline V gene sequence: CDR1 SGHRS, CDR2 YFSETQ. The V gene end was trimmed by 4 bases and the J gene end by 6 bases; junction bases not matched to a gene: 5. CDR3 length: 13 residues. CDR3 sequence reads: CASSRTGLDGYTF. The DNA for the CDR3 is TGCGCCAGCAGCCGGACAGGGTTGGATGGCTACACCTTC.

The J gene is TRBJ1-2, the V gene TRBV25-1; 7 positions agree with TRBD1. After removal of 7 bases from V and 4 bases from J, the junction contained 6 bases not matched to a gene. The CDR3 extends over 13 amino acids. Germline assignment: CDR1 MGHDK and CDR2 SYGVNS. CDR3 sequence: CASTQGSGYGYTF. In DNA form, the CDR3 reads TGTGCCAGCACACAGGGGTCCGGCTATGGCTACACCTTC.

The chain couples TRBV6-5 to TRBJ1-3, with D perhaps TRBD1 (5 bases). Germline V lookup: CDR1 MNHEY, CDR2 SVGAGI. V was clipped by 2 bases and J by 1 base, with 9 bases between them. The CDR3 is 15 residues long. CDR3 loop: CASSYQGTSGNTIYF. Here the CDR3 DNA reads TGTGCCAGCAGTTACCAGGGCACGTCTGGAAACACCATATATTTT.

V usage is TRBV7-2 and J usage is TRBJ1-2; D gene ambiguous. The V gene's germline CDR1 is SGHTA and CDR2 FQGNSA. V was cut by 0 bases and J by 4 bases, with 12 bases left in between. This CDR3 comprises 15 residues. The CDR3 nucleotides are TGTGCCAGCAGCTTAGCCACAGATTTTGGCTATGGCTACACCTTC. It specifies CASSLATDFGYGYTF.

This clone turned up a few times. The chain recombines TRBV28 with TRBJ1-2; D possibly corresponds to TRBD1 (5 bases). Germline values: CDR1 MDHEN, CDR2 SYDVKM. V lost 7 bases and J 8 bases, leaving 14 bases between the germline ends. CDR3 length equals 12 residues. The CDR3 coding sequence is TGTGCCAGCACCCTCCGGAGGGGAGGCTACACCTTC. It translates to CASTLRRGGYTF.

This rearrangement joins TRBV28 to TRBJ2-3; 7 nucleotides line up with TRBD2. This CDR3 has 13 residues. The J segment lost 6 bases and the V segment lost 6 bases, leaving 6 bases of the junction unmatched. Per germline, CDR1 MDHEN and CDR2 SYDVKM. The CDR3 is CASRGGGRDTQYF. The CDR3 DNA reads as TGTGCCAGCAGGGGCGGGGGTAGGGATACGCAGTATTTT.

The CDR3 DNA reads as TGTGCCAGCAGTTACACGTACAGAGAGAACACTGAAGCTTTCTTT. Protein product: CASSYTYRENTEAFF. The chain has TRBV6-6 and TRBJ1-1; D not certain. The CDR3 covers 15 residues. Trimming removed 2 bases at V and 1 base at J, with 11 bases between. The germline CDR1 and CDR2 sequences are MNHNY and SVGAGI (reference sequence).

The genes are TRBV29-1 and TRBJ2-3, with 9 bases fitting TRBD2. The J segment lost 2 bases and the V segment lost 7 bases, leaving 10 bases of the junction unmatched. This CDR3 is built from 15 residues. Germline CDR1 SQVTM, CDR2 ANQGSEA. This CDR3 reads CSALGLASITDTQYF. CDR3 nucleotides: TGCAGCGCGCTGGGACTAGCCTCTATCACAGATACGCAGTATTTT.

CDR3 sequence: CASRYRDRVNQPQHF. The CDR3 DNA reads TGTGCCAGCAGGTACCGGGACAGAGTTAATCAGCCCCAGCATTTT. This chain links TRBV28 with TRBJ1-5, with 7 bases matching TRBD1. Trimming at V came to 6 bases and at J to 4 bases, leaving 9 bases not matched to a gene. Germline V lookup: CDR1 MDHEN, CDR2 SYDVKM. The CDR3 consists of 15 residues. The variable domain in full, with the rest retrieved from reference TRBV28 and TRBJ1-5, is DVKVTQSSRYLVKRTGEKVFLECVQDMDHENMFWYRQDPGLGLRLIYFSYDVKMKEKGDIPEGYSVSREKKERFSLILESASTNQTSMYLCASRYRDRVNQPQHFGDGTRLSIL.

The chain links TRBV6-5 to TRBJ2-1; the match to TRBD2 covers 10 bases. V shed 0 bases, J shed 9 bases, and the junction held 5 bases outside the gene matches. CDR1 and CDR2 from the germline V gene are MNHEY and SVGAGI. The CDR3 is 15 residues long. The CDR3 nucleotides read TGTGCCAGCAGTTACTCAGCGGGGGGGCTTGGTGAGCAGTTCTTC. Protein: CASSYSAGGLGEQFF.

V gene TRBV4-1 combines with J gene TRBJ2-5, with 9 bases matching TRBD1. Germline lookup yields CDR1 MGHRA and CDR2 YSYEKL. There are 13 residues in the CDR3. V lost 6 bases and J lost 5; bases outside the gene matches: 4. CDR3 residues: CASSQQGAETQYF. CDR3 nucleotides: TGCGCCAGCAGTCAACAGGGGGCGGAGACCCAGTACTTC.

The chain links TRBV4-1 to TRBJ1-5; weak D call: TRBD1 (5 bases). CDR1 MGHRA and CDR2 YSYEKL come from the germline V gene. V gave up 1 base and J gave up 6 bases, with 13 bases separating them. The CDR3 covers 15 residues. CDR3 coding DNA: TGCGCCAGCAGCCAAGGTCCCCAGGGTGGTCAGCCCCAGCATTTT. Translation gives CASSQGPQGGQPQHF.